Sequencing of this T cell receptor (beta chain) was carried out in a study of blood T cell repertoires in COVID-19. For the study at large: Samples taken during acute and convalescent COVID-19 were collected in the United States, Italy and Spain. PBMCs, B-cell-depleted T cells, or T cells were the source of the cDNA or gDNA that made up the material.

Trimming took 0 bases from V and 6 from J; bases not matched to a gene: 4. Germline assignment: CDR1 MDHEN and CDR2 SYDVKM. The CDR3 is 15 amino acids. TCRdb's table, derived via immunoSEQ multiplex PCR, lists solely in-frame clones and lacks some. The table includes over 200,000 clones, about 91% detected once. Those enrolled in Seattle joined during active infection and were followed longitudinally afterward. This receptor was obtained from a person aged 18-35 years with COVID-19, enrolled during active disease. Sequenced sample: peripheral blood. The chain combines TRBV28 with TRBJ2-7; 11 bases are shared with TRBD1. The DNA of the CDR3 is TGTGCCAGCAGTTTATGGGGACAGGGGGGACGCGAGCAGTACTTC. Amino acid sequence: CASSLWGQGGREQYF. Based on the CDR3 plus reference TRBV28 and TRBJ2-7, the full variable domain is DVKVTQSSRYLVKRTGEKVFLECVQDMDHENMFWYRQDPGLGLRLIYFSYDVKMKEKGDIPEGYSVSREKKERFSLILESASTNQTSMYLCASSLWGQGGREQYFGPGTRLTVT.